This T cell receptor beta chain was sequenced during a study of beta chain features in type 1 diabetes. This clone was counted a few times. Of the isolated RNA, all was reverse transcribed, and so the sequenced material was expressed TCRB transcripts. The table came from immunoSEQ multiplex PCR; TCRdb's copy has only in-frame clones and leaves some out. Here the sample spans 900,000 or so clones, 17% being singletons. The source is a woman between 18 and 29 years old in good health. What was sequenced was naive CD4+ T cells from blood.

CDR3 coding DNA: TGTGCCAGCAGTGATGGAGATGCGGGCTCCTACGAGCAGTACTTC. Translated, it gives CASSDGDAGSYEQYF. The chain couples TRBV6-1 to TRBJ2-7; tentative D call: TRBD2 (5 bases). The ends were cut back, 3 bases at V and 0 bases at J, with 12 bases in the middle. Germline V CDR1 and CDR2: MNHNS, SASEGT. This CDR3 has 15 residues.